This TCR beta chain was recovered during a study of T cell responses to AZD1222 COVID-19 vaccine. Only in-frame clones appear in the TCRdb table, and some are missing; sequencing was by immunoSEQ multiplex PCR. Here the sample spans 90,000 to 120,000 clones, around 94% being singletons. This CDR3 comprises 16 residues. Deletions cut 5 bases from V and 4 bases from J, with 17 bases between. Germline CDR1 SEHNR, CDR2 FQNEAQ (reference sequence). The receptor was derived from an adult in good health. The sequencing here drew on peripheral blood, taken on day 0 of AZD1222 vaccination. This chain links TRBV7-9 with TRBJ2-2; TRBD2 might be the D (5 bases). This CDR3 reads CASSPRTGASTGELFF. As DNA, the CDR3 is TGTGCCAGCAGCCCCCGGACTGGAGCAAGCACCGGGGAGCTGTTTTTT.